The T cell receptor (beta chain) described here comes from a study of T cell responses to AZD1222 COVID-19 vaccine. Study results and caveats: Seropositivity was recorded at baseline in only a handful of AZD1222 recipients. The study sampled repertoires only after the peak T cell response. Unmutated variant regions reportedly attract nearly half of all spike-specific TCRs. Increased Spike-specific TCR breadth and depth were observed after two AZD1222 doses.

Germline V gene lookup returns CDR1 MDHEN and CDR2 SYDVKM. The CDR3 is made up of 14 amino acids. V dropped 5 bases and J dropped 12; count of bases not matched to a gene: 12. In the case of this clone: Its antigen is unidentified.

The method was immunoSEQ multiplex PCR; TCRdb's version includes in-frame clones alone and lacks a portion of them. The sample carries 150,000 or so clones, roughly 91% recorded once. This receptor was obtained from an adult in good health. Sequenced here: peripheral blood, sampled on day 0 of AZD1222 vaccination. The chain joins TRBV28 to TRBJ2-1, with 8 bases that match TRBD1. The CDR3 bases are TGTGCCAGCAGTCAATCACTTTCCGGGACAGGGCAGTTCTTC. It encodes CASSQSLSGTGQFF.